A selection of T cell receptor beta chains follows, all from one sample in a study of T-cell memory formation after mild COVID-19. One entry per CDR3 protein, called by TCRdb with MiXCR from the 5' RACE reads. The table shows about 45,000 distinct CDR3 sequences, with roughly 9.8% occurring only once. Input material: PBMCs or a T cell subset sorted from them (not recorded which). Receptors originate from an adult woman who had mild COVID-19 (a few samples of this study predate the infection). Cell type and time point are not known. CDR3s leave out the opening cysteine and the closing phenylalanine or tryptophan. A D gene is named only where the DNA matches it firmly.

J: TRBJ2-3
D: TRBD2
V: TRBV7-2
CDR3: ASSLDLAGMGGTDTQY

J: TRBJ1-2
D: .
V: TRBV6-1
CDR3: ASTQALTGNYGYT

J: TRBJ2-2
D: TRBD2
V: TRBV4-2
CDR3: ASSQAGASGRGTGELF

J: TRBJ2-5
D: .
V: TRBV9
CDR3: ASSAAGQETQY

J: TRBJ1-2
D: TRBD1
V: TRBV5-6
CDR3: ASSTPRTGESDYGYT

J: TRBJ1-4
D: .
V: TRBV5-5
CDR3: ASSLTGEKLF

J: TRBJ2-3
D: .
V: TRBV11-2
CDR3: ASLPRVDSTDTQY

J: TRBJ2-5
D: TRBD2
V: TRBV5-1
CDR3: ASCPSGGAQETQY

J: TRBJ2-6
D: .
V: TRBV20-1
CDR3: SASPGHSSSGANVLT

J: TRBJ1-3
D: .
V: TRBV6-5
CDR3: ASSYGGISGNTIY

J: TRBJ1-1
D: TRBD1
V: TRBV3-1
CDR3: ASSQVRTGGNTEAF

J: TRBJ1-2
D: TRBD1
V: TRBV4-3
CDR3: ASSQEIGTVYGYT

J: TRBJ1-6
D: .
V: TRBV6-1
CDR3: ASSESLSPLH

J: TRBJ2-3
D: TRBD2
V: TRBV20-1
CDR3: SAGQIGGGADTQY

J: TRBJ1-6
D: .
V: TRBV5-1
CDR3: ASSPDGGNNSPLH

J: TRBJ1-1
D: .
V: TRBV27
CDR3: ASSLLGAGTEAF

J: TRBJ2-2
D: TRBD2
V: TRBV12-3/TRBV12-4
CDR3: ASSTPGGGNTGELF

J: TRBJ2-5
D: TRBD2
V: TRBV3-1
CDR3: ASSQDWGLAGAAETQY

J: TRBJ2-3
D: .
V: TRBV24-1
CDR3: ATSSASEFTDTQY

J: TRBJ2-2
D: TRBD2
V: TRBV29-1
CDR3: SVESGGANTGELF

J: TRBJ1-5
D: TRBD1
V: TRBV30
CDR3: AWGTGTRWQPQH

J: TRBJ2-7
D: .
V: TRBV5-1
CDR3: ASSFLDLRYEQY

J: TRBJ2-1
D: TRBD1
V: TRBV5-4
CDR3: ASSVRDRGLNEQF

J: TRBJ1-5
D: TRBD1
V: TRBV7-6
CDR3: ASSRGQGKNSNQPQH

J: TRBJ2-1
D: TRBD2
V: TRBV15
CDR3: ATSRDRAGALNEQF

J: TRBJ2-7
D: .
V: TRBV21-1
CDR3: ASSKDALYYEQY

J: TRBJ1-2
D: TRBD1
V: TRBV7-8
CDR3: ASSSGQGANYGYT

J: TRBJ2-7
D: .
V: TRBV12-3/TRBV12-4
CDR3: ASSLGGDFYEQY

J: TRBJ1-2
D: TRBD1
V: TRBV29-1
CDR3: SVSLSVRGHGGYT

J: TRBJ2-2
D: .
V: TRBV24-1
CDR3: ATSDQLTGNTGELF

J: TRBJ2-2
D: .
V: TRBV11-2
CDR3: ASSFVNRDHRRELF

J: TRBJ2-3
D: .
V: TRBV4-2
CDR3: ASSQDSTDTQY

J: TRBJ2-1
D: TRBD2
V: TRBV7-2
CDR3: ASSPKLAGGPNEQF

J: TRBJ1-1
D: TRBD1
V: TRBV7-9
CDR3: ASSPRIGQGNTEAF

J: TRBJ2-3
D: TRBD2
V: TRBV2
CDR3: ASSEGGGTDTQY